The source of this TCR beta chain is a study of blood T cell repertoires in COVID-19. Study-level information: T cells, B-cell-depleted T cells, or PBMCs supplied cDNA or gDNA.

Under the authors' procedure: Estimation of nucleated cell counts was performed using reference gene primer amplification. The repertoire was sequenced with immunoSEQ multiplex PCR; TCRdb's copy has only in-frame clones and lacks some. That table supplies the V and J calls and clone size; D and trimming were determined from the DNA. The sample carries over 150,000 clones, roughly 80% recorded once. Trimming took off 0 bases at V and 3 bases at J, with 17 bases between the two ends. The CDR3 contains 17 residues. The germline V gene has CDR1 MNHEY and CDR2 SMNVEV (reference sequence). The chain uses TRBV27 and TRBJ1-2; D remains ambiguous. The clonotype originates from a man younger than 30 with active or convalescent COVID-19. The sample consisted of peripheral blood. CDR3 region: CASSLSKEGRPHYGYTF. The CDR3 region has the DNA TGTGCCAGCAGTTTATCGAAAGAGGGCCGCCCTCACTATGGCTACACCTTC.